A selection of T cell receptor beta chains follows, all from one sample in a study of cytomegalovirus exposure and HLA in healthy donors. Using immunoSEQ multiplex PCR, the repertoire was profiled, and TCRdb retains in-frame clones only, with some absent. The table records roughly 130,000 clones, more than 60% of them present only once. Sequencing used PBMCs. The receptors derive from a woman aged 45-65 years in good health and CMV-seropositive. Both conserved end residues are part of each CDR3. D genes are given only for firm matches. Clone size appears in some rows only: once, few, many, or a class for an expanded clone.

v_call	d_call	j_call	clone_size	cdr3_nt	cdr3_aa
TRBV28	TRBD1	TRBJ1-2	-	TGTGCCAGCAGTGGGATCCGGGACAGGGGGCCAGAAGGCTATGGCTACACCTTC	CASSGIRDRGPEGYGYTF
TRBV5-1	TRBD2	TRBJ2-5	-	TGCGCCAGCAGTTCGGGACTAGGGGAAGAGACCCAGTACTTC	CASSSGLGEETQYF
TRBV5-1	-	TRBJ2-2	-	TGCGCCAGCAGCTCCCCCTCGGGGAGGTCGGGCTCCGAGCTGTTTTTT	CASSSPSGRSGSELFF
TRBV7-8	TRBD1	TRBJ2-7	few	TGTGCCAGCAGCCAACAGGGGGCGGGGGAGCAGTACTTC	CASSQQGAGEQYF
TRBV6-5	TRBD1	TRBJ1-5	-	TGTGCCAGCAGCCGACAGGGGCCCCAGCCCCAGCATTTT	CASSRQGPQPQHF
TRBV5-1	-	TRBJ2-2	-	TGCGCCAGCAGCTTGGTCGTCACCGGGGAGCTGTTTTTT	CASSLVVTGELFF
TRBV9	TRBD1	TRBJ1-5	-	TGTGCCAGCAGCGTAGGGACAGGGCGGGATCAGCCCCAGCATTTT	CASSVGTGRDQPQHF
TRBV29-1	TRBD1	TRBJ1-4	-	TGCAGCGTTGACGTGGACAGGGGTGAAAAACTGTTTTTT	CSVDVDRGEKLFF
TRBV25-1	-	TRBJ2-5	-	TGTGCCAGCGGTTGGGGGGGGCTGGCAGAGACCCAGTACTTC	CASGWGGLAETQYF
TRBV7-9	TRBD1	TRBJ2-5	-	TGTGCCAGCAGCTTATCAGGGGGCGCAGGGGAGACCCAGTACTTC	CASSLSGGAGETQYF
TRBV28	-	TRBJ1-5	-	TGTGCCAGCGTCAGTAGCAATCAGCCCCAGCATTTT	CASVSSNQPQHF
TRBV11-2	TRBD2	TRBJ2-3	once	TGTGCCAGCATCCCCCCGGCGGGGGGCCTTACGCAGTATTTT	CASIPPAGGLTQYF
TRBV9	-	TRBJ2-1	few	TGTGCCAGCAGACATTCCTATGAGCAGTTCTTC	CASRHSYEQFF
TRBV28	-	TRBJ1-2	-	TGTGCCAGCAGTTTATCGAACAGGGCTCTTTGGGGCTACACCTTC	CASSLSNRALWGYTF
TRBV5-6	-	TRBJ2-7	-	TGTGCCAGCAGCTTGGTGGGTAGTCGGGACGAGCAGTACTTC	CASSLVGSRDEQYF
TRBV4-2	-	TRBJ2-7	-	TGTGCCAGCAGCCATGCACGCCAGGAGGTCTACGAGCAGTACTTC	CASSHARQEVYEQYF
TRBV28	TRBD1	TRBJ1-2	once	TGTGCCAGCAGTTTAGCGGCACAGGGGAGGTATGGCTACACCTTC	CASSLAAQGRYGYTF
TRBV5-4	-	TRBJ2-3	-	TGTGCCAGCAGCTTATCACAAAGCACAGATACGCAGTATTTT	CASSLSQSTDTQYF
TRBV29-1	-	TRBJ2-3	-	TGCAGCGTCTTAAGTCAGGGCGGGGGCACAGATACGCAGTATTTT	CSVLSQGGGTDTQYF
TRBV7-2	TRBD2	TRBJ2-2	-	TGTGCCAGCAGCTTACAGGGCGGGAGTAGCACCGGGGAGCTGTTTTTT	CASSLQGGSSTGELFF
TRBV5-6	-	TRBJ2-1	-	TGTGCCAGCAGAGGAGGTAGCGTGCAGTTCTTC	CASRGGSVQFF
TRBV7-2	TRBD2	TRBJ2-3	once	TGTGCCAGCAGCCGGCCCTCGGCGGGGGGCCCAGATACGCAGTATTTT	CASSRPSAGGPDTQYF
TRBV7-3	TRBD2	TRBJ2-2	-	TGTGCCAGCAGCGTTAGCGGGGGAGACACCGGGGAGCTGTTTTTT	CASSVSGGDTGELFF
TRBV28	TRBD2	TRBJ2-1	once	TGTGCCAGCAGTTTTTCGGGAGGGAGCTACAATGAGCAGTTCTTC	CASSFSGGSYNEQFF
TRBV5-8	TRBD1	TRBJ1-5	-	TGTGCCAGCAGCTTTCCGGGACAGTGGGACAATCAGCCCCAGCATTTT	CASSFPGQWDNQPQHF
TRBV7-2	-	TRBJ1-2	-	TGTGCCAGCAGCCACAACAGAGGGGGACCCCCGACCGGCTACACCTTC	CASSHNRGGPPTGYTF
TRBV11-2	-	TRBJ2-1	few	TGTGCCAGCGCAGAGGGTATCGGGGACTTAGACAATGAGCAGTTCTTC	CASAEGIGDLDNEQFF
TRBV28	-	TRBJ1-5	few	TGTGCCAGCAGTCCCGCAACTAATCAGCCCCAGCATTTT	CASSPATNQPQHF
TRBV7-2	-	TRBJ1-1	-	TGTGCCAGCAGTTCTGGACCGAGGGAGCGGGCTTTCTTT	CASSSGPRERAFF
TRBV29-1	TRBD1	TRBJ2-7	-	TGCAGCGTTGGGGCAGGGGGCTACGAGCAGTACTTC	CSVGAGGYEQYF
TRBV28	-	TRBJ1-1	-	TGTGCCAGCAGTTTGGCGGGGGGTAGCACTGAAGCTTTCTTT	CASSLAGGSTEAFF
TRBV9	TRBD1	TRBJ1-1	once	TGTGCCAGCAGCCCCCAGGGACAGGGGAACACTGAAGCTTTCTTT	CASSPQGQGNTEAFF
TRBV11-1	-	TRBJ2-7	-	TGTGCCAGCAGCCCGCAGACAGCATACGAGCAGTACTTC	CASSPQTAYEQYF
TRBV29-1	TRBD2	TRBJ2-4	-	TGCAGCGTTGCCAGGGAGGGAAACATTCAGTACTTC	CSVAREGNIQYF
TRBV6-4	TRBD1	TRBJ2-2	-	TGTGCCAGCAGTGCAGGGACAGCTAAGGCCGGGGAGCTGTTTTTT	CASSAGTAKAGELFF
TRBV6-5	TRBD1	TRBJ2-7	-	TGTGCCAGCAGCCCAATCGACAGGGCGGACGAGCAGTACTTC	CASSPIDRADEQYF
TRBV10-3	-	TRBJ1-1	-	TGTGCCATCAGCCAGAACACTGAAGCTTTCTTT	CAISQNTEAFF
TRBV5-4	-	TRBJ1-1	-	TGTGCCAGCAGCCCTAAACAGGGCTGGGTGAACACTGAAGCTTTCTTT	CASSPKQGWVNTEAFF
TRBV30	TRBD1	TRBJ1-1	-	TGTGCCTGGAGTCATCCAACCAGGGGGCGGACTGAAGCTTTCTTT	CAWSHPTRGRTEAFF
TRBV30	-	TRBJ1-5	-	TGTGCCTGGAGTCCGGGAGGATCGATCAATCAGCCCCAGCATTTT	CAWSPGGSINQPQHF
TRBV27	-	TRBJ2-7	-	TGTGCCAGCCTGGGACTGCACGGCTCCTACGAGCAGTACTTC	CASLGLHGSYEQYF
TRBV4-2	TRBD2	TRBJ2-3	few	TGTGCCAGCAGGCCGGGCGGGGGGGATACAGATACGCAGTATTTT	CASRPGGGDTDTQYF